This record looks at one TCR beta chain sequence and its context. This study enrolled people aged roughly 18 to 90 from about 26 US geographic areas. Cohort 3 recovered donors had two negative PCRs, clearance, or symptom resolution. Assay: immunoSEQ multiplex PCR; the TCRdb copy retains only in-frame clones and omits some. This sample yields about 250,000 clones, of which 75% to 90% are seen a single time; around 2% belongs to the top ten. The source of the sample is a study of blood T cell repertoires in COVID-19. Study background: Sites across the United States, Italy and Spain contributed samples from acute and convalescent COVID-19.

Germline values: CDR1 LNHDA, CDR2 SQIVND (reference sequence). The trim removed 5 bases at V and 3 bases at J, leaving 7 bases unmatched. This CDR3 contains 15 residues. V is TRBV19 and J is TRBJ2-3; 8 nucleotides align to TRBD1. The clonotype originates from a woman aged 18-29 years who had recovered from COVID-19. The sample was PBMCs or T cells enriched from blood (not recorded which). CDR3 sequence: CASSADRGGTDTQYF. The CDR3 DNA follows: TGTGCCAGTAGTGCCGACAGGGGCGGAACAGATACGCAGTATTTT.